This entry lists 32 T cell receptor beta chains sequenced from one sample in a study of T cells in Graves' hyperthyroidism and ophthalmopathy. The CDR3 regions of TCR beta were amplified from RNA transcripts. The TCR CDR3 was amplified in a first-round RT-PCR using the HTBI primer set. TCRdb processed the multiplex PCR reads anew with MiXCR; each CDR3 protein has one entry. Of some 400,000 distinct CDR3 sequences in the sample, around 13% were seen once. The material sequenced was blood. The receptors stem from a woman between 55 and 75 years old with Graves' hyperthyroidism.

The sample holds many counts of this clonotype. This chain joins TRBV20-1 and TRBJ2-1; 11 nucleotides align to TRBD2. Germline trimming cut 1 base from V and 7 bases from J; bases unmatched to any gene: 3. The CDR3 consists of 14 residues. Per germline, CDR1 DFQATT and CDR2 SNEGSKA (reference sequence). CDR3 sequence (DNA): TGCAGTGCTAGAGGACTAGCGGGGAGGAATGAGCAGTTCTTC. Translation: CSARGLAGRNEQFF.

The gene calls are TRBV6-2 or TRBV6-3 and TRBJ2-7; 8 positions match TRBD2. With V trimmed by 7 bases and J by 4 bases, 9 bases remained unmatched. The CDR3 has 14 residues. In germline, CDR1 is MNHEY, CDR2 SVGEGT. The CDR3 nucleotides are TGTGCCAGCAAAACCATAGCGGGGCCGTACGAGCAGTACTTC. Its protein is CASKTIAGPYEQYF.

Many counts were recorded for this clonotype. This chain uses TRBV5-8 with TRBJ1-4, with 7 nucleotides matching TRBD1. Germline V CDR1 and CDR2: SGHTS, YDEGEE. Trimming at V came to 4 bases and at J to 5 bases, leaving 5 bases not matched to a gene. The CDR3 length is 14 residues. The CDR3 reads CASSPGTENEKLFF. The CDR3 DNA is TGTGCCAGCAGCCCGGGGACAGAAAATGAAAAACTGTTTTTT.

This clonotype was found many times. The J gene is TRBJ2-7, the V gene TRBV20-1; 9 positions agree with TRBD1. Germline V gene sequence: CDR1 DFQATT, CDR2 SNEGSKA (reference sequence). Trimming at V came to 3 bases and at J to 2 bases, leaving 2 bases not matched to a gene. This CDR3 spans 13 amino acids. The CDR3 nucleotides are TGCAGTGCTAGCGGGACAGGGACCTACGAGCAGTACTTC. This sequence encodes CSASGTGTYEQYF.

This chain joins TRBV19 and TRBJ1-4, with D possibly being TRBD1 (5 bases). The CDR3 runs 15 residues. Germline assignment: CDR1 LNHDA and CDR2 SQIVND (reference sequence). Trimming stripped 6 bases from V and 8 bases from J, with 19 bases between. The CDR3 region is CASRKPGLGEEKLFF. CDR3 nucleotide sequence: TGTGCCAGTAGGAAACCAGGGCTGGGAGAGGAAAAACTGTTTTTT.

On this clonotype itself: Relative to the germline gene, one junction end is altered; a read error may explain this. This chain uses TRBV30 with TRBJ2-1; 7 nucleotides agree with TRBD2. This CDR3 contains 15 residues. Germline CDR1 and CDR2: GTSNPN and SVGIG (reference sequence). The CDR3 bases are TGTGCCTGGGGGAGGGGTCCCCTTCTCTACAATGAGCAGTCCTTC. It specifies CAWGRGPLLYNEQSF.

This clonotype was recorded at least ten times. This chain joins TRBV5-1 and TRBJ2-7; 7 bases line up with TRBD2. The CDR3 covers 19 residues. Germline CDR1 SGHRS, CDR2 YFSETQ. J lost 4 bases, V lost 0 bases, and 19 bases had no gene match. CDR3 coding DNA: TGCGCCAGCAGCTTGGGTGGGAGGGGACCCCGCTGGCCGAATTACGAGCAGTACTTC. This translates into CASSLGGRGPRWPNYEQYF.

This clonotype has ten or more counts. The chain employs TRBV24-1 and TRBJ2-1, with D possibly called TRBD1 or TRBD2 (5 bases each). Germline V gene data show CDR1 as KGHDR and CDR2 as SFDVKD. The CDR3 runs to 17 residues. Trimming cost V 9 bases and J 0 bases, with 20 bases left between them. CDR3 DNA sequence: TGTGCCACCGCAAAAACTCGGGACGAGACCTCCTACAATGAGCAGTTCTTC. Encoded protein: CATAKTRDETSYNEQFF.

Many counts were recorded for this clonotype. The chain combines TRBV10-3 with TRBJ1-2; TRBD1 matches at 7 bases. Germline V CDR1 and CDR2: ENHRY, SYGVKD. There are 13 residues in the CDR3. Trimming cost V 3 bases and J 3 bases; bases outside gene matches: 1. CDR3 in amino acids: CAISEGGDYGYTF. For the CDR3, the DNA is TGTGCCATCAGTGAAGGGGGCGACTATGGCTACACCTTC.

This clonotype has a handful of counts. This chain links TRBV6-2 or TRBV6-3 with TRBJ2-1, with D possibly matching TRBD2 (6 bases). The V and J ends lost 5 bases and 11 bases respectively, with 13 bases between them. This CDR3 has 12 residues. The germline V gene has CDR1 MNHEY and CDR2 SVGEGT. The CDR3 DNA reads TGTGCCAGCAGTAACTTAGCGGCTAAGCAGTTCTTC. Translating gives CASSNLAAKQFF.

This clonotype occurred many times. The chain uses TRBV2 and TRBJ2-7, with a tentative D call TRBD2 (5 bases). The germline V and J ends were trimmed by 9 bases and 0 bases, with 15 bases remaining between them. This CDR3 has 14 amino acids. Germline CDR1 reads SNHLY; CDR2 reads FYNNEI. The CDR3: CASPTDRGSYEQYF. The CDR3 DNA is TGTGCCAGTCCAACTGATCGGGGCTCCTACGAGCAGTACTTC. The variable domain in full, completed from reference TRBV2 and TRBJ2-7, reads EPEVTQTPSHQVTQMGQEVILRCVPISNHLYFYWYRQILGQKVEFLVSFYNNEISEKSEIFDDQFSVERPDGSNFTLKIRSTKLEDSAMYFCASPTDRGSYEQYFGPGTRLTVT.

This clonotype showed up many times. CDR3 DNA: TGTGCCAGCTCACGGGCAGGGAATGAAAAACTGTTTTTT. This codes for CASSRAGNEKLFF. V usage is TRBV18 and J usage is TRBJ1-4; D perhaps matches TRBD1 (5 bases). V shed 4 bases and J shed 5 bases, with 8 bases lying between them. This CDR3 spans 13 amino acids. Germline-derived CDR1 and CDR2 are KGHSH and LQKENI.

A single count supports this clonotype. V and J are TRBV4-1 and TRBJ1-6; D perhaps matches TRBD1 (5 bases). The germline V and J ends were trimmed by 6 bases and 7 bases, with 10 bases remaining between them. The CDR3 is 13 residues long. Germline CDR1 reads MGHRA; CDR2 reads YSYEKL. CDR3 amino acids: CASRDRQNSPLHF. The CDR3 region has the DNA TGCGCCAGCAGAGACAGACAGAATTCACCCCTCCACTTT.

This clonotype was counted many times. The chain uses TRBV20-1 and TRBJ2-2; D uncertain. The germline CDR1 and CDR2 sequences are DFQATT and SNEGSKA (reference sequence). The V end was cut by 3 bases, the J end by 1 base, with 9 bases between. The CDR3 length is 14 residues. The CDR3 coding sequence is TGCAGTGCTAGGGGCCAGGAGAACACCGGGGAGCTGTTTTTT. Translated: CSARGQENTGELFF.

This clonotype has a count of ten or more. V is TRBV6-1 and J is TRBJ1-5; 9 nucleotides match TRBD1. The CDR3 spans 14 residues. Trimming took 6 bases from V and 2 from J; bases not matched to a gene: 2. Germline loops: CDR1 MNHNS, CDR2 SASEGT. This chain's CDR3 is CASRGQGGNQPQHF. The DNA for the CDR3 is TGTGCCAGCAGGGGACAGGGAGGCAATCAGCCCCAGCATTTT.

The chain employs TRBV6-5 and TRBJ2-7; tentatively, D is TRBD1 (6 bases). This CDR3 is built from 16 residues. Germline lookup yields CDR1 MNHEY and CDR2 SVGAGI. Trimming left V 2 bases short and J 4 bases short, with 18 bases between. The CDR3 here is CASSYGPLQGTYEQYF. CDR3 bases: TGTGCCAGCAGTTACGGCCCTCTACAGGGAACTTACGAGCAGTACTTC.

This clonotype was seen only a few times. This rearrangement joins TRBV12-5 to TRBJ1-4; perhaps TRBD1 as D (5 bases). The CDR3 loop spans 14 amino acids. Per germline, CDR1 LGHNT and CDR2 FRNRAP. Trimming cost V 5 bases and J 2 bases, with 9 bases left between them. The CDR3 coding sequence is TGTGCTAGTGGTAACCAGGGTACTAATGAAAAACTGTTTTTT. Its translation is CASGNQGTNEKLFF.

At least ten counts were recorded for this clonotype. The gene calls are TRBV7-3 and TRBJ2-2; 7 nucleotides line up with TRBD2. The J segment lost 2 bases and the V segment lost 3 bases, leaving 6 bases of the junction unmatched. Germline V gene sequence: CDR1 SGHTA, CDR2 FQGTGA. The CDR3 spans 16 residues. CDR3 DNA: TGTGCCAGCAGCTTCAATCCTAGCGGAAACACCGGGGAGCTGTTTTTT. Translation: CASSFNPSGNTGELFF.

The chain combines TRBV19 with TRBJ2-7, with D uncertain. The V and J ends lost 2 bases and 5 bases respectively, with 13 bases between them. Germline loops: CDR1 LNHDA, CDR2 SQIVND (reference sequence). This CDR3 spans 14 amino acids. The chain's CDR3 is CASSIWGSRHEQYF. CDR3 sequence (DNA): TGTGCCAGTAGTATATGGGGTAGCAGGCACGAGCAGTACTTC. Full variable domain (missing parts from reference TRBV19 and TRBJ2-7): DGGITQSPKYLFRKEGQNVTLSCEQNLNHDAMYWYRQDPGQGLRLIYYSQIVNDFQKGDIAEGYSVSREKKESFPLTVTSAQKNPTAFYLCASSIWGSRHEQYFGPGTRLTVT.

To note about this clonotype: A read error is possible here, since a much larger clone lies one base away. The chain has TRBV3-1 and TRBJ2-2, with TRBD2 matching over 9 bases. The CDR3 consists of 17 residues. Trimming removed 1 base from V and 6 bases from J; junction bases left unmatched: 9. Germline V gene data show CDR1 as LGHDT and CDR2 as YNNKEL (reference sequence). DNA of the CDR3: TGTGCCAGCAGCCAAGTTAGCGGGAGTCTTGCGGCCGGGGAGCTGTTTTTT. It translates to CASSQVSGSLAAGELFF.

In this sample, this clonotype turned up many times. The V gene is TRBV5-4, the J gene TRBJ2-7; D may be TRBD1 (6 bases). CDR1 SGHNT and CDR2 YYREEE come from the germline V gene (reference sequence). This CDR3 is built from 13 residues. Trimming removed 4 bases from V and 6 bases from J, with 14 bases in between. The CDR3 region has the DNA TGTGCCAGCAGCAAACAGGGATTATTCGAGCAGTACTTC. Its protein is CASSKQGLFEQYF.

This chain joins TRBV20-1 and TRBJ2-5; the match to TRBD2 covers 12 bases. The V gene end was trimmed by 0 bases and the J gene end by 5 bases; junction bases not matched to a gene: 16. Looked up from germline, CDR1 is DFQATT and CDR2 is SNEGSKA (reference sequence). This CDR3 has 19 amino acids. The CDR3 DNA follows: TGCAGTGCTAGAGATTGGTTTTCTAGCGGGAGGGACCCACGTGAGACCCAGTACTTC. Amino acids: CSARDWFSSGRDPRETQYF.

V is TRBV6-1 and J is TRBJ1-4, with a weak D call TRBD1 (6 bases). V lost 1 base, J lost 5 bases, and 14 bases lay in between. Germline values: CDR1 MNHNS, CDR2 SASEGT. This CDR3 comprises 16 residues. The CDR3 DNA sequence: TGTGCCAGCAGTGAAGATACAGGGTGGGCCAATGAAAAACTGTTTTTT. Amino acids: CASSEDTGWANEKLFF.

This chain connects TRBV12-3 or TRBV12-4 to TRBJ2-7; 11 bases match TRBD1. This CDR3 region has 16 residues. The V segment lost 6 bases and the J segment 3 bases; nucleotides outside the gene matches: 10. Written as DNA, the CDR3 is TGTGCCAGCAGCCACCCGGGACAGGGGGGGTACTACGAGCAGTACTTC. Translated: CASSHPGQGGYYEQYF.

There are many counts of this clonotype. In nucleotides, the CDR3 is TGCAGTGCTTGGACAGGGCGGGATGGCTACACCTTC. Translation gives CSAWTGRDGYTF. The chain links TRBV20-1 to TRBJ1-2; TRBD1 matches 8 bases. The V gene end was trimmed by 5 bases and the J gene end by 6 bases; junction bases not matched to a gene: 5. CDR1 is DFQATT, CDR2 SNEGSKA, per germline (reference sequence). This CDR3 is built from 12 residues.

This clonotype has a count of ten or more. The chain carries TRBV30 and TRBJ1-2; D is uncertain. Trimming stripped 3 bases from V and 4 bases from J, with 3 bases between. The CDR3 spans 10 residues. The germline V gene encodes CDR1 GTSNPN and CDR2 SVGIG (reference sequence). CDR3 DNA sequence: TGTGCCTGGAGGAGCTATGGCTACACCTTC. As protein: CAWRSYGYTF.

This clonotype was observed many times. V and J are TRBV18 and TRBJ1-2, with TRBD1 matching 11 bases. V lost 3 bases to trimming and J lost 8 bases; unmatched junction nucleotides: 5. There are 14 residues in the CDR3. Germline loops: CDR1 KGHSH, CDR2 LQKENI. The CDR3 coding sequence is TGTGCCAGCTCACCGTGGACAGGGGGCGTAGGCTACACCTTC. Translating it yields CASSPWTGGVGYTF.

Ten or more counts support this clonotype. V usage is TRBV2 and J usage is TRBJ2-1; 7 nucleotides align to TRBD2. CDR3 length: 15 amino acids. The V and J ends lost 4 bases and 7 bases, in that order; junction bases with no gene match: 10. Germline values: CDR1 SNHLY, CDR2 FYNNEI. The CDR3 spells CASSAMAGANNEQFF. Written as DNA, the CDR3 is TGTGCCAGCAGTGCCATGGCGGGAGCAAATAATGAGCAGTTCTTC.

The rearrangement joins TRBV2 to TRBJ2-7; D assignment may be TRBD1 or TRBD2 (9 bases each). Per the germline V gene, CDR1 is SNHLY and CDR2 is FYNNEI. V was clipped by 6 bases and J by 4 bases, with 22 bases between them. The CDR3 runs 16 residues. Here the CDR3 reads CASSKQGASGIYEQYF. CDR3 DNA sequence: TGTGCCAGCAGCAAACAGGGGGCTAGCGGGATATACGAGCAGTACTTC.

The V gene is TRBV7-9, the J gene TRBJ1-1, with a possible D match to TRBD1 (6 bases). This CDR3 region has 17 residues. Per the germline V gene, CDR1 is SEHNR and CDR2 is FQNEAQ (reference sequence). V lost 2 bases to trimming and J lost 1 base, with 17 bases between them. As DNA, the CDR3 is TGTGCCAGCAGCTTATCGCGCAGGGGCCTACAGAACACTGAAGCTTTCTTT. It is translated as CASSLSRRGLQNTEAFF.

Turning to this clonotype: One base away lies a much larger clone, so this may be a sequencing read error. The genes are TRBV6-2 or TRBV6-3 and TRBJ1-2; D is perhaps TRBD1 (6 bases). Germline CDR1 and CDR2: MNHEY and SVGEGT. V shed 0 bases and J shed 6 bases, with 23 bases lying between them. This CDR3 region has 18 residues. The CDR3, as DNA: TGTGCCAGCAGTTACTCGTCCCGGGGGGGCGCCTCGACCGATGGCTACACCTTC. Its protein is CASSYSSRGGASTDGYTF.

Many counts were recorded for this clonotype. The chain recombines TRBV2 with TRBJ2-2; the D is unclear. Germline V gives CDR1 SNHLY, CDR2 FYNNEI. This CDR3 is 14 amino acids long. V was pared by 7 bases and J by 5 bases, with 14 bases between. The CDR3 region has the DNA TGTGCCAGCAACTCCAGAGGTGGGACCGGGGAGCTGTTTTTT. It specifies CASNSRGGTGELFF. Full variable domain (missing parts from reference TRBV2 and TRBJ2-2): EPEVTQTPSHQVTQMGQEVILRCVPISNHLYFYWYRQILGQKVEFLVSFYNNEISEKSEIFDDQFSVERPDGSNFTLKIRSTKLEDSAMYFCASNSRGGTGELFFGEGSRLTVL.